This record concerns one T cell receptor beta chain sequence. The sample originates from a study of technical replicates of blood from several donors. The table came from immunoSEQ multiplex PCR; TCRdb's copy has only in-frame clones and leaves some out. Altogether about 54,000 clones are present, around 95% being singletons, with the ten largest covering 0.22%. CDR3 length: 13 amino acids. The germline gives CDR1 MDHEN, CDR2 SYDVKM. Trimming took off 9 bases at V and 2 bases at J, with 14 bases between the two ends. V usage is TRBV28 and J usage is TRBJ2-7; possibly TRBD2 for D (5 bases). Sequencing used T cells isolated from PBMCs. The sequence derives from a human donor in good health. CDR3 sequence reads: CASRAELTYEQYF. CDR3 nucleotide sequence: TGTGCCAGTAGAGCGGAACTAACCTACGAGCAGTACTTC.